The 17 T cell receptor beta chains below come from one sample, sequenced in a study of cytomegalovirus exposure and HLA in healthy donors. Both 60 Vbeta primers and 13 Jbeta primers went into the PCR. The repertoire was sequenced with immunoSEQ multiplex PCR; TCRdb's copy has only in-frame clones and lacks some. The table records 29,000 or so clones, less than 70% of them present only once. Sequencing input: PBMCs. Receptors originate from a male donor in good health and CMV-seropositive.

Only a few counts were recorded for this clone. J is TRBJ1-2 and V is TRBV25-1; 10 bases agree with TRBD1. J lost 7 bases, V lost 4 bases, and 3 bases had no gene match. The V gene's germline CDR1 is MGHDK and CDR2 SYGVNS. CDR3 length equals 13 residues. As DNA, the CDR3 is TGTGCCAGCAGTGTGACAGGGGGCGGTGGCTACACCTTC. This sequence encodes CASSVTGGGGYTF.

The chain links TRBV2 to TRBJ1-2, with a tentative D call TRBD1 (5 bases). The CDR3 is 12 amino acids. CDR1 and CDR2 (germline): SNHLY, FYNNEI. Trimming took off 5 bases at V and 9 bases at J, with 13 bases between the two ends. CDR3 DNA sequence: TGTGCCAGCAGTACCAACAGGCGCAGCTACACCTTC. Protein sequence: CASSTNRRSYTF.

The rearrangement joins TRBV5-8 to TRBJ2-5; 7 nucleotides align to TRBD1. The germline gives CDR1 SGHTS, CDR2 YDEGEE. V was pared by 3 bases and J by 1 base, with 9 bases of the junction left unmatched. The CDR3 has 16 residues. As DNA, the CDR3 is TGTGCCAGCAGCTCGGGACAGCGACATCTCCAAGAGACCCAGTACTTC. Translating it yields CASSSGQRHLQETQYF. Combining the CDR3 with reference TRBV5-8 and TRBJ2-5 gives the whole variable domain EAGVTQSPTHLIKTRGQQATLRCSPISGHTSVYWYQQALGLGLQFLLWYDEGEERNRGNFPPRFSGRQFPNYSSELNVNALELEDSALYLCASSSGQRHLQETQYFGPGTRLLVL.

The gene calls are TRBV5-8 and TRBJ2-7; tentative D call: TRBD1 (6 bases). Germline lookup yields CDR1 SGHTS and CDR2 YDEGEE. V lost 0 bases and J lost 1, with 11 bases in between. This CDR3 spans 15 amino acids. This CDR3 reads CASSLVGDKSYEQYF. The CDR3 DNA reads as TGTGCCAGCAGCTTGGTAGGGGACAAGTCCTACGAGCAGTACTTC.

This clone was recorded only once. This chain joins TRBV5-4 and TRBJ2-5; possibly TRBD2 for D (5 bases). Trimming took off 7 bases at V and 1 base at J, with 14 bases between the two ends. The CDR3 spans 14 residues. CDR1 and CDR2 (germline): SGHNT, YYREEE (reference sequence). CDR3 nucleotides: TGTGCCAGCTCGGAGGACGGTTTCCAAGAGACCCAGTACTTC. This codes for CASSEDGFQETQYF.

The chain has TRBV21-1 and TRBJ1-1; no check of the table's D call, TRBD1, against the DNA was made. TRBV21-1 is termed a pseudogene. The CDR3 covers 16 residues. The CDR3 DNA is TGTGCCAGCAGCTCACAGCAGGGGGCTCGGTTCACTGAAGCTTTCTTT. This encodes CASSSQQGARFTEAFF.

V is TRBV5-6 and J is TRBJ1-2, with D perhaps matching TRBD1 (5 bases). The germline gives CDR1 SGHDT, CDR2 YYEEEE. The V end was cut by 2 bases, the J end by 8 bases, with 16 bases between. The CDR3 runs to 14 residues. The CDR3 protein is CASSFSRVKKGYTF. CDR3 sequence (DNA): TGTGCCAGCAGCTTTAGCAGGGTAAAGAAAGGCTACACCTTC.

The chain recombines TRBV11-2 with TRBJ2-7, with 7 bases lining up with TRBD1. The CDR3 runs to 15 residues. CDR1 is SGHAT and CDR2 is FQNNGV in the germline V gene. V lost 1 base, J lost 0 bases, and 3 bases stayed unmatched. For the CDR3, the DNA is TGTGCCAGCAGCTTAGTCGGACAGGCCTCCTACGAGCAGTACTTC. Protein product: CASSLVGQASYEQYF. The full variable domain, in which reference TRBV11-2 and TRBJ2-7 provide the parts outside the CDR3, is EAGVAQSPRYKIIEKRQSVAFWCNPISGHATLYWYQQILGQGPKLLIQFQNNGVVDDSQLPKDRFSAERLKGVDSTLKIQPAKLEDSAVYLCASSLVGQASYEQYFGPGTRLTVT.

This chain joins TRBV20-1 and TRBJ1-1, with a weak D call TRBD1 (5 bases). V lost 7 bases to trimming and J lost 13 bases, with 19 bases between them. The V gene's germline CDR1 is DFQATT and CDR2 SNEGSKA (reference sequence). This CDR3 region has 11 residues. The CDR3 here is CSGGRGLVDFF. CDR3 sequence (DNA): TGCAGTGGAGGACGGGGGTTGGTGGATTTCTTT.

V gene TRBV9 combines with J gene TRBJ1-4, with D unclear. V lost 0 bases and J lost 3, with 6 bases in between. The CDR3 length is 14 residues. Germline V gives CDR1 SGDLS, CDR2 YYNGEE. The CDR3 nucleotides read TGTGCCAGCAGCGTAGGTACAGCTAATGAAAAACTGTTTTTT. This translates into CASSVGTANEKLFF.

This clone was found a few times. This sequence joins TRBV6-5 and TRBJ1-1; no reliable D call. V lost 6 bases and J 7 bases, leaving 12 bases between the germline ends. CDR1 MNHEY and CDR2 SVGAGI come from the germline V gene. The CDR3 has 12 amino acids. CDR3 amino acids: CASSPRRGEAFF. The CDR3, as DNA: TGTGCCAGCAGCCCCCGACGGGGTGAAGCTTTCTTT.

CDR3 sequence reads: CASSPGRVPYEQYF. In DNA, the CDR3 is TGTGCCAGCAGTCCGGGGAGGGTGCCCTACGAGCAGTACTTC. V is TRBV7-9 and J is TRBJ2-7, with 7 bases aligning to TRBD2. CDR1 is SEHNR and CDR2 is FQNEAQ in the germline V gene (reference sequence). The CDR3 runs to 14 residues. V dropped 6 bases and J dropped 2; count of bases not matched to a gene: 7.

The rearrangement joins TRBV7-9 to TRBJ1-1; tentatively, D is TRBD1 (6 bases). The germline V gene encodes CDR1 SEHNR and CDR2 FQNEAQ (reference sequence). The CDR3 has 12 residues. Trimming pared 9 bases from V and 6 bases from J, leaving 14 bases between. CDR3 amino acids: CASLQGSAEAFF. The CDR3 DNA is TGTGCCAGTCTACAGGGTAGCGCTGAAGCTTTCTTT. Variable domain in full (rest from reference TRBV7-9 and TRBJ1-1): DTGVSQNPRHKITKRGQNVTFRCDPISEHNRLYWYRQTLGQGPEFLTYFQNEAQLEKSRLLSDRFSAERPKGSFSTLEIQRTEQGDSAMYLCASLQGSAEAFFGQGTRLTVV.

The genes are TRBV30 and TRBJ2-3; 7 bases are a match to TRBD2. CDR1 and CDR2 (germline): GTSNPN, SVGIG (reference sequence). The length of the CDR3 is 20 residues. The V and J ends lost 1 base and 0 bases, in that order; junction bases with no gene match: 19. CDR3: CAWSGTGNSGPVFSTDTQYF. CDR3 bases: TGTGCCTGGAGTGGAACTGGAAATAGCGGGCCTGTGTTTAGCACAGATACGCAGTATTTT.

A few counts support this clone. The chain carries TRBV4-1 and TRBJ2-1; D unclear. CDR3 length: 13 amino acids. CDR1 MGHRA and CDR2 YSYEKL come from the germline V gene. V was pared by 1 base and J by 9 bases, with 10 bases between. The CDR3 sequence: CASSQAPATEQFF. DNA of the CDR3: TGCGCCAGCAGCCAAGCCCCCGCTACTGAGCAGTTCTTC.

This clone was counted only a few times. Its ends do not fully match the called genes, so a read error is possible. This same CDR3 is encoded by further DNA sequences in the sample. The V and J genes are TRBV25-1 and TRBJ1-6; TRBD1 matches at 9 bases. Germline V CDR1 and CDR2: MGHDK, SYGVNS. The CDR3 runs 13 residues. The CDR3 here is CASPGQGNSPLHF. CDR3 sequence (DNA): TGTGCCAGCCCGGGACAGGGTAATTCCCCCCTCCACTTT.

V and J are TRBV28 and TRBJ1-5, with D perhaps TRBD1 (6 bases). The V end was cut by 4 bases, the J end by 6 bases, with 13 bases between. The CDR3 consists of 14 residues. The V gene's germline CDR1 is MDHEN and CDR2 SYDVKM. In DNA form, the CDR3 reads TGTGCCAGCAGTTCCTCGGGGGGGGCTCAGCCCCAGCATTTT. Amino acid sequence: CASSSSGGAQPQHF.